What follows is one T cell receptor beta chain and its context. Its specificity is not known. The CDR3 is 14 residues long. The trim removed 6 bases at V and 3 bases at J, leaving 4 bases unmatched. CDR1 is MNHNS and CDR2 is SASEGT in the germline V gene. The data are from a study of T cells after yellow fever vaccination. The study made its TCR cDNA through 5'RACE template switching. That step introduced a universal primer site along with UMIs. MiXCR, applied by TCRdb to the 5' RACE reads, yields one record per CDR3 protein. The sample yields some 300,000 distinct CDR3 sequences, 7.5% to 9% seen once. Study-wide results and limits: Shared CD4/CD8 clonotypes were a small share, likely from convergent recombination. Peaking faster, on day 5 versus 15, the secondary response was nonetheless weaker.

The rearrangement links TRBV6-1 to TRBJ2-7, with 11 positions matching TRBD2. This sequence was found in a man between 18 and 29 years old who received the YFV17D yellow fever vaccine. The sequencing used CD4+ T cells sorted from PBMCs, collected 5 days after the yellow fever booster vaccination. The CDR3 nucleotides read TGTGCCAGCAGACCTACTAGCGGGGGCTACGAGCAGTACGTC. This sequence encodes CASRPTSGGYEQYV.